The clone carrying this T cell receptor beta chain has just one count. This sample stems from a study of CD8 T cells in Susac syndrome. CDR3 size: 14 residues. Germline CDR1 reads MNHEY; CDR2 reads SVGAGI. V lost 6 bases to trimming and J lost 6 bases; unmatched junction nucleotides: 8. CD8+ and CD4+ T cells taken from blood had their TCR beta sequenced. In contrast to the negatively isolated CD8+ and CD4+ T cells, TEMRA cells were FACS-enriched. Reverse transcription of roughly 0.45 to 1 ug RNA was carried out with random hexamers. TCRdb itself ran the immunoSEQ multiplex PCR reads through MiXCR, one entry per CDR3 protein. The sample lists 120,000 to 150,000 distinct CDR3 sequences, approximately 93% seen once, with 0.065% to 0.1% in the top ten.

The chain uses TRBV6-5 and TRBJ2-7; TRBD2 agrees at 10 bases. Sequencing used CD4+ T cells from PBMCs. The TCR was taken from a human donor in good health. The CDR3 reads CASRVNSGGSEQYF. Here the CDR3 DNA reads TGTGCCAGCAGAGTAAATAGCGGGGGGAGCGAGCAGTACTTC.